Following are 27 T cell receptor beta chains from one sample sequenced in a study of regulatory T cells in long-lasting Graves disease. The authors built TCR beta libraries using iRepertoire HTBI primers and Arm-PCR of CDR3 regions. One entry per CDR3 protein, called by TCRdb with MiXCR from the multiplex PCR reads. The sample shows about 290,000 distinct CDR3 sequences, roughly 21% of them seen only once. The time point was: persistent/refractory GD, antithyroid drugs over 5 years with positive TRAb. The TCR library was made from RNA extracted from PBMCs. This specimen was peripheral blood mononuclear cells (PBMCs), taken when the disease was refractory, from a patient treated with antithyroid drugs. These receptors all come from a female donor with Graves disease.

This clonotype was detected many times. V is TRBV30 and J is TRBJ1-5; TRBD1 is a possible D gene (5 bases). The length of the CDR3 is 13 residues. Trimming stripped 3 bases from V and 5 bases from J, with 11 bases between. Germline assignment: CDR1 GTSNPN and CDR2 SVGIG (reference sequence). In DNA form, the CDR3 reads TGTGCCTGGAGCCTTACGGGGGATCAGCCCCAGCATTTT. It translates to CAWSLTGDQPQHF.

The table lists this clonotype with many counts. The chain employs TRBV12-3 or TRBV12-4 and TRBJ2-7; perhaps TRBD1 as D (5 bases). The CDR3 totals 14 residues. Trimming took 6 bases from V and 4 from J, leaving 16 bases between them. CDR3 coding DNA: TGTGCCAGCAGCCCCGACAGCCCGCGGTACGAGCAGTACTTC. Encoded protein: CASSPDSPRYEQYF.

This clonotype was counted between two and nine times. As DNA, the CDR3 is TGTGCTAGTGGTTTGGTCCCCGGGAATTCGGAGCGGAAGAGCTCCTACGAGCAGTACTTC. It specifies CASGLVPGNSERKSSYEQYF. The genes are TRBV12-5 and TRBJ2-7; possibly TRBD2 for D (5 bases). Trimming stripped 0 bases from V and 0 bases from J, with 24 bases between. The CDR3 contains 20 residues. Germline CDR1 reads LGHNT; CDR2 reads FRNRAP.

This clonotype was detected ten times or more. The genes are TRBV27 and TRBJ1-1, with 8 bases lining up with TRBD1. Germline V gene data show CDR1 as MNHEY and CDR2 as SMNVEV (reference sequence). CDR3 length: 14 residues. V lost 4 bases and J lost 3; bases outside the gene matches: 4. CDR3 in amino acids: CASSSRGHDTEAFF. The CDR3 DNA reads TGTGCCAGCAGTTCCAGGGGGCACGACACTGAAGCTTTCTTT.

The chain employs TRBV7-2 and TRBJ2-5, with D possibly TRBD1 on 6 matching bases. This CDR3 spans 13 amino acids. Germline assignment: CDR1 SGHTA and CDR2 FQGNSA. V was clipped by 5 bases and J by 5 bases, with 12 bases between them. The CDR3 nucleotides are TGTGCCAGCAGCGCACACAGGGCGGAGACCCAGTACTTC. Translation: CASSAHRAETQYF.

Comment on this clonotype: A read error may account for a junction end that differs from germline. The chain recombines TRBV7-2 with TRBJ2-7; perhaps TRBD2 as D (6 bases). CDR3 size: 15 residues. Germline CDR1 reads SGHTA; CDR2 reads FQGNSA. The CDR3 reads CASSSLGTADYGQYF. The CDR3 bases are TGTGCCAGCAGCTCCCTTGGGACTGCAGACTACGGGCAGTACTTC.

This clonotype was counted only a few times. CDR3 coding DNA: TGCAGCGTTGAAGAAGAGGGGGGGGCCGAAAAACTGTTTTTT. This codes for CSVEEEGGAEKLFF. V usage is TRBV29-1 and J usage is TRBJ1-4, with D maybe TRBD1 (6 bases). This CDR3 region has 14 residues. Germline values: CDR1 SQVTM, CDR2 ANQGSEA. Between the trimmed V and J ends, which lost 0 bases and 8 bases, there was a span of 13 bases.

This clonotype was observed a handful of times. The chain is built from TRBV20-1 and TRBJ1-4, with 11 bases aligning to TRBD1. This CDR3 is built from 14 residues. J was trimmed by 7 bases and V by 3 bases; bases with no gene match: 4. Germline lookup yields CDR1 DFQATT and CDR2 SNEGSKA (reference sequence). The CDR3 bases are TGCAGTGCTAGGGGGGACAGGGGGGGTGAAAAACTGTTTTTT. Amino acids: CSARGDRGGEKLFF.

This clonotype was found many times. The J gene is TRBJ1-4, the V gene TRBV15, with D perhaps TRBD1 (5 bases). Deletions cut 5 bases from V and 5 bases from J, with 18 bases between. Germline CDR1 is LNHNV and CDR2 is YYDKDF (reference sequence). CDR3 size: 16 residues. CDR3 residues: CATSSPEGRVNEKLFF. CDR3 nucleotide sequence: TGTGCCACCAGCTCCCCTGAGGGACGGGTGAATGAAAAACTGTTTTTT.

V and J are TRBV29-1 and TRBJ2-6; D gene uncertain. V lost 7 bases and J lost 0, with 7 bases in between. The germline V gene has CDR1 SQVTM and CDR2 ANQGSEA. The CDR3 length is 13 residues. For the CDR3, the DNA is TGCAGCGCTGACTTCTCTGGGGCCAACGTCCTGACTTTC. Encoded protein: CSADFSGANVLTF. The variable domain in full, completed from reference TRBV29-1 and TRBJ2-6, reads SAVISQKPSRDICQRGTSLTIQCQVDSQVTMMFWYRQQPGQSLTLIATANQGSEATYESGFVIDKFPISRPNLTFSTLTVSNMSPEDSSIYLCSADFSGANVLTFGAGSRLTVL.

Comment on this clonotype: It is likely a read error, because the conserved phenylalanine at the end of the CDR3 is missing. The CDR3 is CASSPPGTGEETQYC. The CDR3 bases are TGTGCCAGCAGTCCTCCCGGGACAGGCGAAGAGACCCAGTACTGC. This chain uses TRBV28 with TRBJ2-5, with TRBD1 matching 8 bases. The length of the CDR3 is 15 residues. CDR1 MDHEN and CDR2 SYDVKM come from the germline V gene. With 5 bases clipped from V and 3 bases from J, the junction kept 8 bases outside the gene matches.

V and J are TRBV19 and TRBJ1-1; D gene unclear. The CDR3 length is 14 residues. Trimming cost V 9 bases and J 1 base, with 15 bases left between them. Germline V gene sequence: CDR1 LNHDA, CDR2 SQIVND (reference sequence). The CDR3 nucleotides read TGTGCCAGCACCAACTCACAACCGAACACTGAAGCTTTCTTT. Amino acids: CASTNSQPNTEAFF.

This sequence joins TRBV7-6 and TRBJ2-5; TRBD2 agrees at 12 bases. The ends lost 5 bases at V and 4 bases at J; junction bases unmatched: 11. The CDR3 has 17 amino acids. Germline CDR1 is SGHVS and CDR2 is FNYEAQ. CDR3 sequence (DNA): TGTGCCAGCAGCCCTCCCCTAGCGGGAGGGCCGGGAGAGACCCAGTACTTC. It translates to CASSPPLAGGPGETQYF.

The chain uses TRBV4-1 and TRBJ2-7, with 7 bases identical to TRBD2. The CDR3 sequence is 15 residues long. Trimming cost V 0 bases and J 4 bases; bases outside gene matches: 6. Germline CDR1 reads MGHRA; CDR2 reads YSYEKL. CDR3 coding DNA: TGCGCCAGCAGCCAAGACCGGGACTATGGTTACGAGCAGTACTTC. Its protein is CASSQDRDYGYEQYF.

This clonotype appeared many times. V is TRBV28 and J is TRBJ1-1; no reliable D call. V was trimmed by 7 bases and J by 1 base, leaving 7 bases between them. Germline CDR1 reads MDHEN; CDR2 reads SYDVKM. The CDR3 has 12 residues. The CDR3 loop is CASIRGNTEAFF. CDR3 in DNA: TGTGCCAGCATACGGGGGAACACTGAAGCTTTCTTT.

V gene TRBV19 combines with J gene TRBJ2-4; no reliable D call. With 8 bases removed from V and 1 base from J, the gap between germline ends came to 6 bases. This CDR3 is 12 amino acids long. Germline assignment: CDR1 LNHDA and CDR2 SQIVND (reference sequence). In nucleotides, the CDR3 is TGTGCCAGTCATGGGGCCAAAAACATTCAGTACTTC. Residues: CASHGAKNIQYF.

This chain links TRBV20-1 with TRBJ2-7; 8 positions match TRBD2. The V gene end was trimmed by 6 bases and the J gene end by 4 bases; junction bases not matched to a gene: 14. CDR1 is DFQATT, CDR2 SNEGSKA, per germline (reference sequence). The CDR3 consists of 15 residues. The CDR3 spells CSADLAIAGIYEQYF. The CDR3 region has the DNA TGCAGTGCAGACCTAGCAATAGCGGGAATATACGAGCAGTACTTC.

The sample holds many counts of this clonotype. The chain is built from TRBV2 and TRBJ2-7; D is tentatively TRBD1 or TRBD2 (5 bases each). The CDR3 covers 11 residues. CDR1 and CDR2 from the germline V gene are SNHLY and FYNNEI. With 9 bases removed from V and 2 bases from J, the gap between germline ends came to 8 bases. Here the CDR3 reads CASRGAYEQYF. The DNA of the CDR3 is TGTGCCAGTAGAGGGGCCTACGAGCAGTACTTC.

This chain connects TRBV7-9 to TRBJ1-4; TRBD1 matches 8 bases. This CDR3 is 16 amino acids long. The germline gives CDR1 SEHNR, CDR2 FQNEAQ (reference sequence). V was clipped by 5 bases and J by 5 bases; unmatched bases: 10. CDR3 residues: CASSNLRQGRNEKLFF. The CDR3 nucleotides are TGTGCCAGCAGCAACCTGAGACAGGGGCGAAATGAAAAACTGTTTTTT.

In regard to this clonotype: Because the CDR3's place on the DNA is in doubt, the DNA is left out and the CDR3 is given as listed by TCRdb. The V call is TRBV28, the J call TRBJ1-1; whether TRBD1, the table's D call, matches the DNA was not checked. The CDR3 adds up to 13 amino acids, both ends counted. Germline V gene lookup returns CDR1 MDHEN and CDR2 SYDVKM. The CDR3 sequence is CASSSSGQGSPGF.

A note on this clonotype: A much bigger clone sits one base away, suggesting this may be a read error. Likely a read error: the CDR3 ends without its conserved phenylalanine or tryptophan. V and J are TRBV28 and TRBJ2-7; D is perhaps TRBD2 (5 bases). Germline CDR1 and CDR2: MDHEN and SYDVKM. The CDR3 covers 15 residues. Between the trimmed V and J ends, which lost 6 bases and 1 base, there was a span of 16 bases. The CDR3 here is CASRSRNSASYEQYL. Written as DNA, the CDR3 is TGTGCCAGCAGATCGAGAAATAGCGCGTCCTACGAGCAGTACCTC.

The rearrangement links TRBV28 to TRBJ2-7, with D perhaps being TRBD1 or TRBD2 (5 bases each). Per germline, CDR1 MDHEN and CDR2 SYDVKM. Trimming took 2 bases from V and 3 from J, leaving 14 bases between them. The CDR3 has 15 amino acids. CDR3 sequence: CASSLDPGTHYEQYF. CDR3 in DNA: TGTGCCAGCAGTTTAGACCCCGGGACCCACTACGAGCAGTACTTC.

In its sample, this clonotype was seen a few times. This chain joins TRBV5-1 and TRBJ1-2; perhaps TRBD1 as D (6 bases). This CDR3 is 16 amino acids long. Trimming left V 0 bases short and J 8 bases short, with 20 bases between. Germline-derived CDR1 and CDR2 are SGHRS and YFSETQ. Here the CDR3 DNA reads TGCGCCAGCAGCTTGGAAGGAACAGGGACCCTCCGGGGCTACACCTTC. Its protein is CASSLEGTGTLRGYTF. Full variable domain (remainder filled in from reference TRBV5-1 and TRBJ1-2): KAGVTQTPRYLIKTRGQQVTLSCSPISGHRSVSWYQQTPGQGLQFLFEYFSETQRNKGNFPGRFSGRQFSNSRSEMNVSTLELGDSALYLCASSLEGTGTLRGYTFGSGTRLTVV.

In its sample, this clonotype was seen many times. In nucleotides, the CDR3 is TGTGCCAGCAGCTTAGCGGGAGGGGAGTCTGGGGCCAACGTCCTGACTTTC. This sequence encodes CASSLAGGESGANVLTF. The chain combines TRBV7-2 with TRBJ2-6; 7 positions agree with TRBD2. CDR1 and CDR2 from the germline V gene are SGHTA and FQGNSA. The CDR3 contains 17 residues. J lost 1 base, V lost 0 bases, and 3 bases had no gene match.

The genes are TRBV7-9 and TRBJ2-7; D gene unclear. V was trimmed by 4 bases and J by 0 bases, leaving 10 bases between them. Germline V gene data show CDR1 as SEHNR and CDR2 as FQNEAQ (reference sequence). This CDR3 is built from 14 residues. This CDR3 reads CASSSADRSYEQYF. The CDR3 coding sequence is TGTGCCAGCAGCTCCGCGGACCGCTCCTACGAGCAGTACTTC.

This clonotype was detected many times. The V gene is TRBV7-9, the J gene TRBJ1-2; D remains unclear. Germline V lookup: CDR1 SEHNR, CDR2 FQNEAQ (reference sequence). V was trimmed by 5 bases and J by 8 bases, leaving 12 bases between them. This CDR3 comprises 12 residues. The CDR3 here is CASSPDTQGYTF. The CDR3 DNA sequence: TGTGCCAGCAGCCCCGACACGCAGGGCTACACCTTC.

This clonotype was found once. The chain recombines TRBV27 with TRBJ2-3; D unclear. Germline CDR1 reads MNHEY; CDR2 reads SMNVEV (reference sequence). The ends were cut back, 3 bases at V and 6 bases at J, with 10 bases in the middle. The CDR3 spans 13 residues. The CDR3: CASSFVGEDTQYF. The CDR3 DNA follows: TGTGCCAGCAGTTTCGTCGGAGAGGATACGCAGTATTTT.